This T cell receptor beta chain derives from a study of blood T cell repertoires in COVID-19. Study context: Donors in the United States, Italy and Spain gave samples during acute or convalescent COVID-19. PBMCs, B-cell-depleted T cells, or T cells provided the cDNA or gDNA that made up the material.

The CDR3 totals 13 residues. V lost 5 bases to trimming and J lost 0 bases, with 8 bases between them. Looked up from germline, CDR1 is SEHNR and CDR2 is FQNEAQ (reference sequence). Per the original methods: Estimation of nucleated cell counts was performed using reference gene primer amplification. This table comes from immunoSEQ multiplex PCR, and its TCRdb copy is limited to in-frame clones, with some not included. V and J calls and clone size are copied from that table; D and trimming were computed from the DNA. In the table there are tens of thousands of clones, around 86% of which are singletons.

What was sequenced was peripheral blood. The sequence derives from a human donor in a cohort sampled during active COVID-19. The V gene is TRBV7-9, the J gene TRBJ2-7; no definite D call. The CDR3 DNA reads TGTGCCAGCAGCCTGTCAGTCTCCTACGAGCAGTACTTC. Encoded protein: CASSLSVSYEQYF. The variable domain in full, with the rest retrieved from reference TRBV7-9 and TRBJ2-7, is DTGVSQNPRHKITKRGQNVTFRCDPISEHNRLYWYRQTLGQGPEFLTYFQNEAQLEKSRLLSDRFSAERPKGSFSTLEIQRTEQGDSAMYLCASSLSVSYEQYFGPGTRLTVT.